This T cell receptor beta chain emerged from a study of T cell responses to AZD1222 COVID-19 vaccine. The table came from immunoSEQ multiplex PCR; TCRdb's copy has only in-frame clones and leaves some out. The sample contains more than 95,000 clones, almost 95% of which appear only once. The TCR was taken from an adult who received the AZD1222 COVID-19 vaccine. Sequenced material: peripheral blood, taken 28 days after the second AZD1222 dose.

CDR3 in DNA: TGTGCCATCAGTGTGGCTAGCGGGGGCAATGAGCAGTTCTTC. Amino acids: CAISVASGGNEQFF. The gene calls are TRBV10-3 and TRBJ2-1; TRBD2 matches at 10 bases. This CDR3 has 14 residues. Germline values: CDR1 ENHRY, CDR2 SYGVKD. The V segment lost 4 bases and the J segment 6 bases; nucleotides outside the gene matches: 3.